A selection of T cell receptor beta chains follows, all from one sample in a study of tumor-infiltrating lymphocytes in primary liver carcinoma. TCRdb passed the multiplex PCR reads through MiXCR, listing each CDR3 protein once. The sample lists 100,000 or so distinct CDR3 sequences, 69% seen once, with roughly 10% in the top ten. Sequencing input: liver tumor tissue from sampling region 5. All receptors come from a woman in her fifties or sixties with primary liver carcinoma and hepatitis B virus infection. CDR3s include the opening cysteine and the closing phenylalanine or tryptophan. The D gene is left open where the match is weak. Clone size is stated in some rows and not others, as once, few, many or a class when expanded.

clone_size	d_call	v_call	j_call	cdr3_nt	cdr3_aa
NA	TRBD2	TRBV28	TRBJ2-5	TGTGCCAGCAGTCACAGCGGGAGCGGAGAGACCCAGTACTTC	CASSHSGSGETQYF
many	TRBD1	TRBV6-2/TRBV6-3	TRBJ2-7	TGTGCCAGCAGACTGCCGGGACAGGGGGCCGCCTACGAGCAGTACTTC	CASRLPGQGAAYEQYF
NA	NA	TRBV10-3	TRBJ1-5	TGTGCTATCAGTGAGTCTTTACAGGGCGGTCTGCCCCAGCATTTT	CAISESLQGGLPQHF
NA	TRBD2	TRBV7-6	TRBJ2-1	TGTGCCAGCAGCTTAGCAAGCACAGGGGGGACTAGCGGGAACCTGCAGTTCTTC	CASSLASTGGTSGNLQFF
NA	NA	TRBV11-2	TRBJ2-7	TGTGCCAGCAGCCATACGGAAAGTCTAGCCGAGCAGTACTTC	CASSHTESLAEQYF
once	NA	TRBV2	TRBJ1-5	TGTGCCAGCAGTGGACAGGTATTCATAGGTACGCAGCATTTT	CASSGQVFIGTQHF
NA	NA	TRBV11-2	TRBJ1-5	TGTGCCAGCAGCTTAGGCCAGTATCAGTCCCAGCATTTT	CASSLGQYQSQHF
many	TRBD2	TRBV6-5	TRBJ2-7	TGTGCCAGCAGCCCTCCCGGGACTAGCGCCCACGAGCAGTACTTC	CASSPPGTSAHEQYF
NA	TRBD2	TRBV11-2	TRBJ2-1	TGTGCCAGGAGCAGGAGACTAGCGGGAGGGCCGGAGGATGAGCAGCCCTTC	CARSRRLAGGPEDEQPF
NA	TRBD2	TRBV20-1	TRBJ2-5	TGCAGTGCTAGACCGGGGGGGAGGAGCGAGACCCAGTACTTC	CSARPGGRSETQYF
once	TRBD2	TRBV27	TRBJ2-7	TGTGTCAGCAGTAATAGCGGGCCGAGCTACGAGCAGTACTTC	CVSSNSGPSYEQYF
NA	NA	TRBV4-1	TRBJ2-3	TGCGTCAGCAGCACCTTACCCTCCAGCACAGATACGCAGTATTTT	CVSSTLPSSTDTQYF
many	NA	TRBV29-1	TRBJ1-5	TGCAGCGTTGGGACCTCTTCTCAGCCCCAGCATTTT	CSVGTSSQPQHF
many	NA	TRBV10-3	TRBJ2-7	TGTGCCATCCTAGCCTCAAGCTCCTACGAGCAGTACTTC	CAILASSSYEQYF
NA	TRBD2	TRBV13	TRBJ2-7	TGTGCCAGCAACTCAAACGGGACTAGCGGGAGTCCCGAGCAGTACTTC	CASNSNGTSGSPEQYF
many	NA	TRBV7-8	TRBJ1-3	TGTGCCAGCAGCTTAGCGTTTCGGGGGGCCTCTGGAAACACCATATATTTT	CASSLAFRGASGNTIYF
NA	NA	TRBV6-6	TRBJ2-7	TGTGCCAGCAGTTATGCTTCAGGAGTAGCCGGTACTTCCTACGAGCAGTACTTC	CASSYASGVAGTSYEQYF
NA	TRBD1	TRBV11-2	TRBJ1-2	TGTGCCAGCAGTCATGACAGGGACTATGGCTACACCTTC	CASSHDRDYGYTF
once	NA	TRBV11-2	TRBJ2-3	TGTGCCAGCAGCTTTCTTTCAGGGTTAATGAGCACAGATACGCAGTATTTT	CASSFLSGLMSTDTQYF
few	NA	TRBV5-1	TRBJ2-1	TGCACCAGCGGCCCTCGGGACCCGCGCCACAATGAGCAGTTCTTC	CTSGPRDPRHNEQFF
NA	NA	TRBV4-1	TRBJ2-2	TGCGCCAGCAGCCAAGTGGGGGGAACGGGCGGGGAACTGTTTTTT	CASSQVGGTGGELFF
NA	TRBD1	TRBV29-1	TRBJ1-2	TGCGGCGTTGAAGATGGCAGACAGGGGTTCTACGGCTACACCTTC	CGVEDGRQGFYGYTF
many	TRBD1	TRBV12-3/TRBV12-4	TRBJ1-5	TGTGCCAGCAGCCTGACAGGGGGCGGGCAGCCCCAGCATTTT	CASSLTGGGQPQHF
NA	TRBD2	TRBV6-5	TRBJ2-1	TGTGCCAGCAGTTATGGGAGGGGAATTAGCGAGAGGGTTAACGAGCAGTTCTTC	CASSYGRGISERVNEQFF
NA	NA	TRBV29-1	TRBJ2-7	TGCAGCGTTGCGGGACCGGGAGTGAGTGCCTACGAGCAGTACTTC	CSVAGPGVSAYEQYF
NA	NA	TRBV12-3/TRBV12-4	TRBJ2-2	TGTGTCAGCAGTTTCTGGGGCGGTAACACTGGGGAGCTGTTTTTT	CVSSFWGGNTGELFF
NA	NA	TRBV11-1	TRBJ1-1	TGTGCCAGTAGCTTACAGGGAATGGACACTAAAGCTTTCTTT	CASSLQGMDTKAFF
NA	TRBD1	TRBV18	TRBJ2-7	TGTGCCAGCTCACGAGGGGACAGAGAAGGCTACGAGCAGTACTTC	CASSRGDREGYEQYF
NA	NA	TRBV11-2	TRBJ1-1	TGTGCCAGCAGCTTCCAACAAACTGAAGCTCTCTTT	CASSFQQTEALF
many	NA	TRBV10-3	TRBJ2-1	TGTGCCATCAGTGAGTTAAAGGCGGGAAATGAGCAGTTCTTC	CAISELKAGNEQFF
many	NA	TRBV11-2	TRBJ2-3	TGTGCCAGCAGCTTAGGAACGGGAGGCACAGATACGCAGTATTTT	CASSLGTGGTDTQYF
NA	NA	TRBV6-4	TRBJ2-2	TGTGCCAGCAGTGACTGGGAGGAGAGTACGCACGCCGGGGAGCTGTTTTTT	CASSDWEESTHAGELFF
NA	NA	TRBV29-1	TRBJ2-1	TGCAGCGTTGCAGGGTACCTTGAGCAGTTCTTC	CSVAGYLEQFF
few	NA	TRBV14	TRBJ1-2	TGTGCCAGCAGCAAGGGAGCCTATGGCTACACCTTC	CASSKGAYGYTF
once	NA	TRBV5-1	TRBJ1-1	TGCGTCAGCAGCTTGGCCGCGATGATGAACACTGAAGCTTTCTTT	CVSSLAAMMNTEAFF
NA	NA	TRBV6-1	TRBJ2-1	TGTGCCGGGCAGGGTTCGCATAGAGGTGAGCGGTTCTTC	CAGQGSHRGERFF
NA	TRBD2	TRBV28	TRBJ2-7	TGTGCCAGCAGTCTCAATTCGGGACTACCTTACGAGCAGTACTTC	CASSLNSGLPYEQYF
once	NA	TRBV6-1	TRBJ2-7	TGTGCCAACAGTGACCCGGGGGGCTCTGCCTACGAGCAGTACTTC	CANSDPGGSAYEQYF
NA	NA	TRBV12-3/TRBV12-4	TRBJ1-2	TGTGCCAGCAGTCGAGAGAGGGACGGCTACACCTTC	CASSRERDGYTF
NA	TRBD2	TRBV11-2	TRBJ2-5	TGTGCCAGCAGCCTAGCGGACCAAGTGGCCCAGTACTTC	CASSLADQVAQYF
NA	TRBD1	TRBV6-5	TRBJ2-7	TGTGCTAGGTCCCGGGACAGGGGCTACGAGCAGTACTTC	CARSRDRGYEQYF
NA	NA	TRBV12-3/TRBV12-4	TRBJ2-1	TGTGCCAGTAGTGTGGGTGACGAGCAGTTCTTC	CASSVGDEQFF
NA	TRBD1	TRBV5-4	TRBJ2-5	TGTGCCAGCAGTCCGGGACAGACACCTTCAAGGGAGACCCGGTACTTC	CASSPGQTPSRETRYF
many	NA	TRBV10-2	TRBJ1-6	TGCGCCAGCAGCGTCGGGGGTCACCGCTCAGATAATTCACCCCTCCACTTT	CASSVGGHRSDNSPLHF
NA	NA	TRBV4-2	TRBJ1-1	TGTGCCAGCAGCCAGCGACAGGAGACGTCGACTGAAGCTTTCTTT	CASSQRQETSTEAFF
NA	NA	TRBV6-5	TRBJ1-2	TGTGCCAGCAGCCTAACATCTACCCATGGCTACACCTTC	CASSLTSTHGYTF
NA	TRBD1	TRBV12-3/TRBV12-4	TRBJ2-7	TGTGCCGGCAGTTTTGGACAGGACATCCCCTACGAGCAGTACTTC	CAGSFGQDIPYEQYF
once	TRBD2	TRBV4-1	TRBJ2-3	TGCGCCAGCAGCCAAGATTTGACTAGCGGGAGTCTGGATACGCAATATTTT	CASSQDLTSGSLDTQYF
NA	NA	TRBV28	TRBJ2-4	TGTGCCAGCAGTCCCCCCAATATCCCCAAAAACATTCAGTACTTC	CASSPPNIPKNIQYF
NA	TRBD2	TRBV7-8	TRBJ2-1	TGTGTCAGCAGCTCCAGCGCTAGCGGGAGGGTGAATGAGCAGCTCTTC	CVSSSSASGRVNEQLF
NA	NA	TRBV18	TRBJ2-7	TGTGCCAGCTCAGCCCTGACAGGAAGGGGCCAATACGAGCAGTACTTC	CASSALTGRGQYEQYF
once	TRBD2	TRBV12-3/TRBV12-4	TRBJ2-5	TGTGCCAGCAGCCAAGGGACTGGCGGGAGGGACGAAGAGACCCAGTACTTC	CASSQGTGGRDEETQYF